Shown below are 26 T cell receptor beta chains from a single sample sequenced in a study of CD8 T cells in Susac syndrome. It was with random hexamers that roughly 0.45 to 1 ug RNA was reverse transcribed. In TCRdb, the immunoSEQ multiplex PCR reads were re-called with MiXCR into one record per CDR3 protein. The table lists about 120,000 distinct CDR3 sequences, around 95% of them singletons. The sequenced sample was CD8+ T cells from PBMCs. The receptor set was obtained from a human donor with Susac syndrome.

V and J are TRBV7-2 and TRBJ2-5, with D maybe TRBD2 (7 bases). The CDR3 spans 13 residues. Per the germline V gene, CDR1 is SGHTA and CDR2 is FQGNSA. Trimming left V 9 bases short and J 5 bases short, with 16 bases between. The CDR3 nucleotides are TGTGCCAGAGAGGGGGGGGAGGCGGAGACCCAGTACTTC. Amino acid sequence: CAREGGEAETQYF.

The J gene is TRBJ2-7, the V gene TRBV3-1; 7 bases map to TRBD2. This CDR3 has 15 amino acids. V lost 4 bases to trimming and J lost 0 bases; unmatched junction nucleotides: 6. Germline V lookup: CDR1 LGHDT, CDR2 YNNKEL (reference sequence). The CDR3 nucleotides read TGTGCCAGCAGCCCGGGGGAGGGCCCCTCCTACGAGCAGTACTTC. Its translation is CASSPGEGPSYEQYF.

CDR3 sequence (DNA): TGTGCCAGTAGTTCCCGGGTATTGAGTAATGAGCAGTTCTTC. It specifies CASSSRVLSNEQFF. V is TRBV19 and J is TRBJ2-1; D is ambiguous. The germline V gene has CDR1 LNHDA and CDR2 SQIVND (reference sequence). Deletions cut 5 bases from V and 7 bases from J, with 15 bases between. The CDR3 loop spans 14 amino acids.

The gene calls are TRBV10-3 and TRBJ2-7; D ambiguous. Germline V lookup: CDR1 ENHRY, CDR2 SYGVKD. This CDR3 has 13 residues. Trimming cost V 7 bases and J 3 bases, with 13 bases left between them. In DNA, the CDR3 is TGTGCCATCAAGGCGACCGATGGCTACGAGCAGTACTTC. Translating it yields CAIKATDGYEQYF.

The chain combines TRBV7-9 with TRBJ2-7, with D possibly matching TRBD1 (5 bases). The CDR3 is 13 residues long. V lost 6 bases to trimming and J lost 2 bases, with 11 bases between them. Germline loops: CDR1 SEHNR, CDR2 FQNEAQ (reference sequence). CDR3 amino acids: CASSWGSPYEQYF. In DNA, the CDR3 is TGTGCCAGCAGTTGGGGCAGCCCCTACGAGCAGTACTTC. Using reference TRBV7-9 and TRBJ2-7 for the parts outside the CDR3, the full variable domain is DTGVSQNPRHKITKRGQNVTFRCDPISEHNRLYWYRQTLGQGPEFLTYFQNEAQLEKSRLLSDRFSAERPKGSFSTLEIQRTEQGDSAMYLCASSWGSPYEQYFGPGTRLTVT.

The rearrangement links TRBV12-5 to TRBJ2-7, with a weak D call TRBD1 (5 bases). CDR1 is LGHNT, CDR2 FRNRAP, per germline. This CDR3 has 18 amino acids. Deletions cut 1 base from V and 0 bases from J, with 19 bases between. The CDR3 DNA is TGTGCTAGTGGTTTGGACCGTGGCTGGACACAGAGCTCCTACGAGCAGTACTTC. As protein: CASGLDRGWTQSSYEQYF.

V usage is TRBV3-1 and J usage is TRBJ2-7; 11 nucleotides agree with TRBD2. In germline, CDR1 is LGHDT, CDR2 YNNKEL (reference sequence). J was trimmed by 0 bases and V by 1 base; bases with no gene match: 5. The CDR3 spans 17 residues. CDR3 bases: TGTGCCAGCAGCCAAGTTGCTAGCGGGAGGAGCTCCTACGAGCAGTACTTC. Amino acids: CASSQVASGRSSYEQYF.

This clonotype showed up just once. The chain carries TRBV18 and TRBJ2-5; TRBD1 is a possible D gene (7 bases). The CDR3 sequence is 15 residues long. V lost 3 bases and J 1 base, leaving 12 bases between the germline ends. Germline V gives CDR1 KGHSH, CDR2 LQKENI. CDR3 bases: TGTGCCAGCTCACCGCGGGACAGCCCCCAAGAGACCCAGTACTTC. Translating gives CASSPRDSPQETQYF.

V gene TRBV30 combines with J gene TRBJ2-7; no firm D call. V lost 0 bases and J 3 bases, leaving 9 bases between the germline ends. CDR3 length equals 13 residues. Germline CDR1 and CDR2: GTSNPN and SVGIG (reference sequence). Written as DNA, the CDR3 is TGTGCCTGGAGTGTACACGGTTACTACGAGCAGTACTTC. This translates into CAWSVHGYYEQYF.

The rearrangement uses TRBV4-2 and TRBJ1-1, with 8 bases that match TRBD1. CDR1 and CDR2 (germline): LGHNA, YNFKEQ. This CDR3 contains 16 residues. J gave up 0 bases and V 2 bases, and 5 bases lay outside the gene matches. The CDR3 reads CASSQPQGALNTEAFF. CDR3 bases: TGTGCCAGCAGCCAACCCCAGGGGGCTTTGAACACTGAAGCTTTCTTT.

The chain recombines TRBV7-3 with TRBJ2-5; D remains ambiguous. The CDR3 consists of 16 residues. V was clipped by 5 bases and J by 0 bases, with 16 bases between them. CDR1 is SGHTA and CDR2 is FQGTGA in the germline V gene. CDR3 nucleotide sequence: TGTGCCAGCAGCCCCGGTCTGACTGCTTACCAAGAGACCCAGTACTTC. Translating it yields CASSPGLTAYQETQYF.

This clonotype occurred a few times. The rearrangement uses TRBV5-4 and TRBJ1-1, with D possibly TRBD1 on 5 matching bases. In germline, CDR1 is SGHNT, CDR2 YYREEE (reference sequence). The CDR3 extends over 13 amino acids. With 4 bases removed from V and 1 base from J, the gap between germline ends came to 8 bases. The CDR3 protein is CASSPQGNTEAFF. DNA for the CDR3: TGTGCCAGCAGCCCTCAGGGGAACACTGAAGCTTTCTTT.

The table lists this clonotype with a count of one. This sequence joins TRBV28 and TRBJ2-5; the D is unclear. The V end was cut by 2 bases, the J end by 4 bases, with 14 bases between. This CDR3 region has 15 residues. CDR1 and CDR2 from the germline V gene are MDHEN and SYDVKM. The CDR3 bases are TGTGCCAGCAGTTTAGGCCAGTTTATGGGAGAGACCCAGTACTTC. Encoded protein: CASSLGQFMGETQYF.

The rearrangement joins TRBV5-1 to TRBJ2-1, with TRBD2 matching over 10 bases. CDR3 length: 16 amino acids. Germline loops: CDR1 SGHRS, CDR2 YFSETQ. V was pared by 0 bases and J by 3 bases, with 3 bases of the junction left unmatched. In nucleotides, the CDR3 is TGCGCCAGCAGCTTGGTAACTAGCGGGAACTACAATGAGCAGTTCTTC. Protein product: CASSLVTSGNYNEQFF.

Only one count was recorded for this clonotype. In DNA form, the CDR3 reads TGTGCCTGGAGTGAAGGGACTAGCGGGGGGGCTTCGCAGTTCTTC. This encodes CAWSEGTSGGASQFF. The V call is TRBV30, the J call TRBJ2-1; 16 nucleotides match TRBD2. The CDR3 is 15 residues long. Germline V gene lookup returns CDR1 GTSNPN and CDR2 SVGIG (reference sequence). V dropped 1 base and J dropped 12; count of bases not matched to a gene: 6.

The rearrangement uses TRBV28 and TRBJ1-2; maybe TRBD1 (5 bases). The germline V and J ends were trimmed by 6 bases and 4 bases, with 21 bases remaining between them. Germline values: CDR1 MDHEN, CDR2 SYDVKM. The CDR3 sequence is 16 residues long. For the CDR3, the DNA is TGTGCCAGCAGCCCTCCCGGGACCCCTACGGCCTATGGCTACACCTTC. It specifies CASSPPGTPTAYGYTF.

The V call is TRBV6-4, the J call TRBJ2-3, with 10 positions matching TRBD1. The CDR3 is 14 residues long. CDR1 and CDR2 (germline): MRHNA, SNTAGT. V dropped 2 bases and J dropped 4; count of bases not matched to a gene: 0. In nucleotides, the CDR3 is TGTGCCAGCAGTGACGGGACAGGGGCAGATACGCAGTATTTT. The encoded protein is CASSDGTGADTQYF.

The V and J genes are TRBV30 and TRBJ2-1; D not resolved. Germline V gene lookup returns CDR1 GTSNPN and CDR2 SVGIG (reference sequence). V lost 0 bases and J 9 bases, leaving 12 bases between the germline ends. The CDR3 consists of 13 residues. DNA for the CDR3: TGTGCCTGGAGTGTAGGGTCACTGGGTGAGCAGTTCTTC. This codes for CAWSVGSLGEQFF.

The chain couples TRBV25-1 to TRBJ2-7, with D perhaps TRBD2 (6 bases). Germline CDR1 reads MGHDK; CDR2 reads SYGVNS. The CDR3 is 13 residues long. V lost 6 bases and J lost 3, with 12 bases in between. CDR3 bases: TGTGCCAGCAGGGCTAGCGAGAACTACGAGCAGTACTTC. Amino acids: CASRASENYEQYF.

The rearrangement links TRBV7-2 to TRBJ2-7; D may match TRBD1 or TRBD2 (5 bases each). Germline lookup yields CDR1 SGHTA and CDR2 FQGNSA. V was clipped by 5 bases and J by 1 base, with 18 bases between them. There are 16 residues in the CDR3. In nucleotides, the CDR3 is TGTGCCAGCAGCCCAAGCAGGGCGCCGGGGTCCTACGAGCAGTACTTC. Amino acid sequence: CASSPSRAPGSYEQYF.

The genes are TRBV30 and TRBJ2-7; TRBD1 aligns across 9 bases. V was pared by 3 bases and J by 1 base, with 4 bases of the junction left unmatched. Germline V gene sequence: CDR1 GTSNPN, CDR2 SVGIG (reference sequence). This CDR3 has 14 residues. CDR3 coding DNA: TGTGCCTGGAGGGCCGGGACAGGGTCCTACGAGCAGTACTTC. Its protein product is CAWRAGTGSYEQYF.

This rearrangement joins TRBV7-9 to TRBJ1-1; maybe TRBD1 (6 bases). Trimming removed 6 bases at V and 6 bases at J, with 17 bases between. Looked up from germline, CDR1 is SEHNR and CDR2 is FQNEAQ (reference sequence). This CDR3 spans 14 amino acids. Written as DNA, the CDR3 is TGTGCCAGCAGTACAGGGATCGTTTACGCTGAAGCTTTCTTT. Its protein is CASSTGIVYAEAFF.

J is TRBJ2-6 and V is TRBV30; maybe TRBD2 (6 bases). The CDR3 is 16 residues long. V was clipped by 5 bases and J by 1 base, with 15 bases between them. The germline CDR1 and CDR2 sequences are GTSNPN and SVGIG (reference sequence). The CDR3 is CAWHPPGVSGANVLTF. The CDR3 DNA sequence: TGTGCCTGGCACCCGCCGGGAGTTTCTGGGGCCAACGTCCTGACTTTC.

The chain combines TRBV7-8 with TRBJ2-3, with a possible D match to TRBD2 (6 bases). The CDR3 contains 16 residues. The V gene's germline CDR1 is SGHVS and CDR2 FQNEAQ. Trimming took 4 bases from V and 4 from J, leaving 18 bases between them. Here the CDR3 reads CASSSSAGWVPDTQYF. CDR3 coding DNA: TGTGCCAGCAGCTCCTCAGCGGGTTGGGTCCCAGATACGCAGTATTTT.

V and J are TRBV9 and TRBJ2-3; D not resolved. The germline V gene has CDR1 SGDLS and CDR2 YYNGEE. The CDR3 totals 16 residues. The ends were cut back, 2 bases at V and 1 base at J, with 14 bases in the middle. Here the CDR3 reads CASSVSRASGTDTQYF. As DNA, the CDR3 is TGTGCCAGCAGCGTGTCTAGGGCTTCGGGCACAGATACGCAGTATTTT. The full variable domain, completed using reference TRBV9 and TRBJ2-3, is DSGVTQTPKHLITATGQRVTLRCSPRSGDLSVYWYQQSLDQGLQFLIQYYNGEERAKGNILERFSAQQFPDLHSELNLSSLELGDSALYFCASSVSRASGTDTQYFGPGTRLTVL.

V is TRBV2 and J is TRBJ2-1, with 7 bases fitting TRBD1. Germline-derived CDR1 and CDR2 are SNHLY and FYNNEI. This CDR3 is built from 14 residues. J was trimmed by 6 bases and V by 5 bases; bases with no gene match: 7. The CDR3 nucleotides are TGTGCCAGCAGTCCGATGACAGGGTCCAATGAGCAGTTCTTC. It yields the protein CASSPMTGSNEQFF.